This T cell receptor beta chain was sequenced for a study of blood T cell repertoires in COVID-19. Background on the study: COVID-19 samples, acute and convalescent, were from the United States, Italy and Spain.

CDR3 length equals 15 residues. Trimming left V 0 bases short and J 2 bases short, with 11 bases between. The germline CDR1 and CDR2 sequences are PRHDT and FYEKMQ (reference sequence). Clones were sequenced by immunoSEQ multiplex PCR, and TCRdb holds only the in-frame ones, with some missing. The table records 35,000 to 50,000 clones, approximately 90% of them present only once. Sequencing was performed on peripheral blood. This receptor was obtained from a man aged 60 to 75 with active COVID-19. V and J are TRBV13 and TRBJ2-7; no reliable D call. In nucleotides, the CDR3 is TGTGCCAGCAGCTTAGGCTTTCAGGTCCCCTACGAGCAGTACTTC. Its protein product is CASSLGFQVPYEQYF.